This entry lists 27 T cell receptor beta chains sequenced from one sample in a study of T cells after yellow fever vaccination. TCRdb re-called the 5' RACE reads through MiXCR, storing one row per CDR3 protein. The sample lists under 600,000 distinct CDR3 sequences, 13% occurring once. The specimen was PBMCs, collected on the day of the yellow fever booster vaccination. The receptors stem from a man under 40 who received the YFV17D yellow fever vaccine.

In this sample, this clonotype turned up a few times. The genes are TRBV20-1 and TRBJ2-2; 7 nucleotides align to TRBD2. With V trimmed by 0 bases and J by 7 bases, 8 bases remained unmatched. Per germline, CDR1 DFQATT and CDR2 SNEGSKA (reference sequence). The CDR3 has 15 residues. The CDR3 protein is CSARDLAGAGGELFF. The DNA for the CDR3 is TGCAGTGCTAGAGATCTGGCGGGAGCGGGCGGGGAGCTGTTTTTT.

The genes are TRBV29-1 and TRBJ1-1; D is ambiguous. Germline V gives CDR1 SQVTM, CDR2 ANQGSEA. This CDR3 contains 11 residues. V lost 5 bases, J lost 0 bases, and 4 bases lay in between. CDR3 sequence: CSVRVNTEAFF. CDR3 bases: TGCAGCGTTCGGGTGAACACTGAAGCTTTCTTT.

This clonotype was seen only a few times. This chain joins TRBV3-1 and TRBJ2-1; 12 bases align to TRBD2. V was pared by 0 bases and J by 4 bases, with 4 bases of the junction left unmatched. The germline V gene encodes CDR1 LGHDT and CDR2 YNNKEL (reference sequence). This CDR3 is 17 amino acids long. DNA of the CDR3: TGTGCCAGCAGCCAAGAGCTAGCGGGAGGGCCTTACAATGAGCAGTTCTTC. This sequence encodes CASSQELAGGPYNEQFF.

In this sample, this clonotype turned up a few times. V and J are TRBV11-2 and TRBJ2-3; TRBD2 agrees at 9 bases. Germline loops: CDR1 SGHAT, CDR2 FQNNGV. The CDR3 has 17 amino acids. The V segment lost 7 bases and the J segment 2 bases; nucleotides outside the gene matches: 13. CDR3 DNA sequence: TGTGCCAGCAACAAAAAAGCCCTAGCGGGGTACACAGATACGCAGTATTTT. This encodes CASNKKALAGYTDTQYF.

This clonotype was seen a handful of times. The J gene is TRBJ1-5, the V gene TRBV10-3, with D unclear. Germline V gene lookup returns CDR1 ENHRY and CDR2 SYGVKD. CDR3 length equals 15 residues. The germline V and J ends were trimmed by 0 bases and 10 bases, with 16 bases remaining between them. In DNA form, the CDR3 reads TGTGCCATCAGTGAGTCCGCGGGGAGTATTGAACCCCAGCATTTT. Translating gives CAISESAGSIEPQHF.

This clonotype was seen more than once but under ten times. The rearrangement links TRBV6-1 to TRBJ2-2; 8 bases align to TRBD2. This CDR3 is built from 13 residues. Germline V gene sequence: CDR1 MNHNS, CDR2 SASEGT. J gave up 15 bases and V 2 bases, and 8 bases lay outside the gene matches. The CDR3 sequence is CASSELERGPMFF. CDR3 sequence (DNA): TGTGCCAGCAGTGAATTGGAGCGGGGGCCGATGTTTTTT.

This sequence joins TRBV20-1 and TRBJ2-7, with D maybe TRBD1 (6 bases). CDR3 size: 14 residues. V lost 3 bases to trimming and J lost 0 bases, with 12 bases between them. CDR1 DFQATT and CDR2 SNEGSKA come from the germline V gene (reference sequence). The CDR3, as DNA: TGCAGTGCTAGCTCTGGGGGCCACTCCTACGAGCAGTACTTC. Its translation: CSASSGGHSYEQYF.

This rearrangement joins TRBV18 to TRBJ2-1, with D perhaps matching TRBD2 (5 bases). V was shortened by 4 bases and J by 3 bases, with 13 bases between the two germline ends. CDR3 length equals 15 residues. Germline V lookup: CDR1 KGHSH, CDR2 LQKENI. The CDR3 is CASSLALSDYNEQFF. The CDR3 DNA is TGTGCCAGCTCACTCGCCCTTAGCGACTACAATGAGCAGTTCTTC.

This clonotype was counted between two and nine times. This chain links TRBV10-3 with TRBJ2-5; D gene uncertain. This CDR3 has 13 residues. V was cut by 3 bases and J by 0 bases, with 5 bases left in between. The germline gives CDR1 ENHRY, CDR2 SYGVKD. The CDR3 is CAISEGYQETQYF. Written as DNA, the CDR3 is TGTGCCATCAGTGAAGGTTACCAAGAGACCCAGTACTTC.

J is TRBJ2-2 and V is TRBV5-8, with D unclear. CDR3 size: 13 residues. With 0 bases removed from V and 6 bases from J, the gap between germline ends came to 6 bases. Germline CDR1 SGHTS, CDR2 YDEGEE. As DNA, the CDR3 is TGTGCCAGCAGCTTGGGGACGTCCGGGGAGCTGTTTTTT. Amino acids: CASSLGTSGELFF.

The chain carries TRBV7-6 and TRBJ2-1, with 12 bases matching TRBD2. From germline, CDR1 is SGHVS and CDR2 FNYEAQ. The V gene end was trimmed by 1 base and the J gene end by 5 bases; junction bases not matched to a gene: 18. This CDR3 spans 21 amino acids. CDR3 residues: CASSLVYETSGSFFPNNEQFF. In nucleotides, the CDR3 is TGTGCCAGCAGCTTAGTCTATGAGACTAGCGGGAGTTTTTTTCCTAACAATGAGCAGTTCTTC.

This clonotype was seen only a few times. The chain couples TRBV5-1 to TRBJ2-1; D remains unclear. The germline gives CDR1 SGHRS, CDR2 YFSETQ. The germline V and J ends were trimmed by 8 bases and 1 base, with 10 bases remaining between them. The CDR3 covers 13 residues. In DNA, the CDR3 is TGCGCCAGTTCAGCAAATTCCTACAATGAGCAGTTCTTC. As protein: CASSANSYNEQFF.

The chain has TRBV9 and TRBJ2-7, with D perhaps matching TRBD2 (7 bases). The CDR3 is made up of 14 amino acids. The germline V gene has CDR1 SGDLS and CDR2 YYNGEE. V lost 0 bases to trimming and J lost 2 bases, with 9 bases between them. The CDR3: CASSVEGGAYEQYF. For the CDR3, the DNA is TGTGCCAGCAGCGTAGAGGGGGGGGCCTACGAGCAGTACTTC.

This clonotype occurred a few times. CDR3 loop: CSASRPGLGETQYF. In DNA form, the CDR3 reads TGCAGCGCCTCAAGGCCGGGCCTGGGAGAGACCCAGTACTTC. This chain links TRBV29-1 with TRBJ2-5; D unclear. Trimming removed 7 bases at V and 4 bases at J, with 19 bases between. This CDR3 is built from 14 residues. From germline, CDR1 is SQVTM and CDR2 ANQGSEA.

The rearrangement joins TRBV28 to TRBJ2-3; either TRBD1 or TRBD2 may fit D (6 bases each). The CDR3 contains 17 residues. The germline CDR1 and CDR2 sequences are MDHEN and SYDVKM. Deletions cut 2 bases from V and 2 bases from J, with 17 bases between. This CDR3 reads CASSLRGDPHSTDTQYF. As DNA, the CDR3 is TGTGCCAGCAGTTTAAGGGGGGACCCCCATTCCACAGATACGCAGTATTTT.

This clonotype was picked up a small number of times. The rearrangement uses TRBV20-1 and TRBJ2-7; 7 bases fit TRBD2. V dropped 6 bases and J dropped 5; count of bases not matched to a gene: 7. The CDR3 is 12 residues long. CDR1 and CDR2 from the germline V gene are DFQATT and SNEGSKA (reference sequence). The CDR3, as DNA: TGCAGTGCAAGGCGGGGGAGGGACGAGCAGTACTTC. Translation gives CSARRGRDEQYF.

Here the CDR3 reads CASSLVQGSNYGYTF. CDR3 coding DNA: TGTGCCAGCAGCTTAGTCCAGGGATCAAACTATGGCTACACCTTC. The chain has TRBV7-2 and TRBJ1-2; D might be TRBD1 (5 bases). Trimming took 1 base from V and 2 from J, leaving 11 bases between them. Germline lookup yields CDR1 SGHTA and CDR2 FQGNSA. The CDR3 runs to 15 residues.

The rearrangement uses TRBV12-3 or TRBV12-4 and TRBJ1-2; D is perhaps TRBD1 (6 bases). Deletions cut 5 bases from V and 8 bases from J, with 9 bases between. This CDR3 comprises 11 residues. The CDR3 here is CASSKTGGYTF. CDR3 bases: TGTGCCAGCAGTAAGACAGGAGGCTACACCTTC.

The chain couples TRBV28 to TRBJ2-7; D possibly corresponds to TRBD1 (6 bases). V lost 6 bases, J lost 5 bases, and 17 bases lay in between. This CDR3 contains 14 residues. CDR1 and CDR2 (germline): MDHEN, SYDVKM. The CDR3 bases are TGTGCCAGCAGCCTACCCGGAAGGGGGAACGAGCAGTACTTC. Residues: CASSLPGRGNEQYF.

A word on this clonotype: Germline and junction disagree at one end, which may indicate a read error. The chain carries TRBV20-1 and TRBJ2-7; 8 bases fit TRBD2. The germline V gene has CDR1 DFQATT and CDR2 SNEGSKA (reference sequence). The CDR3 is made up of 16 amino acids. CDR3 bases: TGCTGTGCTAGAGATCTGGCGGGAGGTCAAATTTACGAGCAGTACTTC. It translates to CCARDLAGGQIYEQYF.

The rearrangement joins TRBV18 to TRBJ2-7; 8 bases are a match to TRBD1. This CDR3 region has 14 residues. Germline values: CDR1 KGHSH, CDR2 LQKENI. Germline trimming cut 4 bases from V and 7 bases from J; bases unmatched to any gene: 9. The CDR3 DNA is TGTGCCAGCTCACTGCAGGGGGCGGGTAGTGAGCAGTACTTC. The encoded protein is CASSLQGAGSEQYF.

The chain is built from TRBV19 and TRBJ2-1, with 12 nucleotides matching TRBD2. Germline CDR1 reads LNHDA; CDR2 reads SQIVND (reference sequence). The V gene end was trimmed by 3 bases and the J gene end by 2 bases; junction bases not matched to a gene: 2. CDR3 length equals 16 residues. The DNA of the CDR3 is TGTGCCAGTAGTATCAGGACTAGCGGGACCTACAATGAGCAGTTCTTC. This encodes CASSIRTSGTYNEQFF.

This clonotype has more than one count but fewer than ten. The chain links TRBV2 to TRBJ1-6; TRBD1 might be the D (6 bases). Trimming took off 4 bases at V and 7 bases at J, with 14 bases between the two ends. The CDR3 has 15 amino acids. The germline V gene encodes CDR1 SNHLY and CDR2 FYNNEI. The CDR3 coding sequence is TGTGCCAGCAGTGCAACAGGGCTTAGCAATTCACCCCTCCACTTT. It encodes CASSATGLSNSPLHF.

V gene TRBV11-2 combines with J gene TRBJ2-1; 14 nucleotides agree with TRBD2. V lost 2 bases and J lost 0; bases outside the gene matches: 6. This CDR3 is built from 19 residues. Germline CDR1 and CDR2: SGHAT and FQNNGV. CDR3 sequence (DNA): TGTGCCAGCAGCTTATCCCCTGGACTAGCGGGAGGCTCCTACAATGAGCAGTTCTTC. Its translation is CASSLSPGLAGGSYNEQFF.

The chain couples TRBV10-2 to TRBJ2-7; TRBD1 matches 8 bases. The germline gives CDR1 WSHSY, CDR2 SAAADI. V was pared by 7 bases and J by 0 bases, with 8 bases of the junction left unmatched. The length of the CDR3 is 15 residues. The CDR3 loop is CASMGGQAASYEQYF. CDR3 nucleotides: TGCGCCAGCATGGGGGGACAGGCCGCCTCCTACGAGCAGTACTTC.

This clonotype was counted a few times. This rearrangement joins TRBV20-1 to TRBJ2-1; D remains unclear. This CDR3 contains 16 residues. Trimming cost V 3 bases and J 0 bases, with 15 bases left between them. From germline, CDR1 is DFQATT and CDR2 SNEGSKA (reference sequence). This CDR3 reads CSARTSQRGSYNEQFF. Here the CDR3 DNA reads TGCAGTGCTAGGACATCACAACGCGGCTCCTACAATGAGCAGTTCTTC.

This clonotype was counted a few times. This rearrangement joins TRBV6-1 to TRBJ2-5; the D gene could be TRBD1 or TRBD2 (6 bases each). V dropped 6 bases and J dropped 2 bases, with 16 bases sitting between them. There are 15 residues in the CDR3. Germline lookup yields CDR1 MNHNS and CDR2 SASEGT. CDR3 DNA sequence: TGTGCCAGCAGAAAGGGGGGAGGAGGGCAAGAGACCCAGTACTTC. Protein product: CASRKGGGGQETQYF.